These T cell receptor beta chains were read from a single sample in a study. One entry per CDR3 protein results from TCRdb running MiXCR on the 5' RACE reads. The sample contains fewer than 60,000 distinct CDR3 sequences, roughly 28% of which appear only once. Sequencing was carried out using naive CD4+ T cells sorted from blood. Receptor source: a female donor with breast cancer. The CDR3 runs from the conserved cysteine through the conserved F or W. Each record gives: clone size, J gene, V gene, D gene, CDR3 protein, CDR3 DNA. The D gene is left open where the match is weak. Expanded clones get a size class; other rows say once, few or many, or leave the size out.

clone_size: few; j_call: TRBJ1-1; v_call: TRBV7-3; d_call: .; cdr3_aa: CASSLKGARGQGNTEAFF; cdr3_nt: TGTGCCAGCAGCTTAAAAGGGGCACGGGGGCAAGGGAACACTGAAGCTTTCTTT
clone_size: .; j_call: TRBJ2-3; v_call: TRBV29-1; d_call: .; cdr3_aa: CSVARDVSDTQYF; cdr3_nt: TGCAGCGTTGCCAGGGATGTGTCAGATACGCAGTATTTT
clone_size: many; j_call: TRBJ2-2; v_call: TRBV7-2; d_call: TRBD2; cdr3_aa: CASSSGLAEYTGELFF; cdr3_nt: TGTGCCAGCAGCTCGGGACTAGCGGAGTACACCGGGGAGCTGTTTTTT
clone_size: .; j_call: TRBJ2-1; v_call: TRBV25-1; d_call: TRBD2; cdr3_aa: CASSLAGVYEQFF; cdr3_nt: TGTGCCAGTTCCTTAGCGGGAGTCTATGAGCAGTTCTTC
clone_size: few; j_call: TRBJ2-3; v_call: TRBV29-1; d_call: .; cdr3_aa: CSVDLGSGTDTQYF; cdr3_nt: TGCAGCGTTGATTTGGGTTCGGGCACAGATACGCAGTATTTT
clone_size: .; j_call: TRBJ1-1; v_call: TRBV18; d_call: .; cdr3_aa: CASSVQENTEAFF; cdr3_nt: TGTGCCAGCTCAGTGCAGGAAAACACTGAAGCTTTCTTT
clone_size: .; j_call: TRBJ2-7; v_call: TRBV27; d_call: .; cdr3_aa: CSSRTLGEQYF; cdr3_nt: TGCTCGTCTCGCACTCTGGGGGAGCAGTACTTC
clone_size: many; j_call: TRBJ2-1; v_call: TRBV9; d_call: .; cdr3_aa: CASSVASSYNEQFF; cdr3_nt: TGTGCCAGCAGCGTAGCTAGCTCCTACAATGAGCAGTTCTTC
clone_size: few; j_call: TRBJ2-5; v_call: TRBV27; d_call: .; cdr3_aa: CASSKNTGTPGTQYF; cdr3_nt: TGTGCCAGCAGTAAAAACACAGGGACGCCCGGGACCCAGTACTTC
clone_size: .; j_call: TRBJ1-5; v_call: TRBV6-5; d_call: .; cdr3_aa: CASSSSGDSNQPQHF; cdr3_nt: TGTGCCAGCAGCTCCTCCGGGGATAGCAATCAGCCCCAGCATTTT
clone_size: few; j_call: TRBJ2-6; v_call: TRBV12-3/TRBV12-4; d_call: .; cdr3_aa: CASSLVGGNSGANVLTF; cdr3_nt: TGTGCCAGCAGTTTAGTGGGCGGCAACTCTGGGGCCAACGTCCTGACTTTC
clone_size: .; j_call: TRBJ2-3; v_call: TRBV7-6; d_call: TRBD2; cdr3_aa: CASSLVSLAGITDTQYF; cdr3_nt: TGTGCCAGCAGCTTAGTTTCTCTAGCGGGGATCACAGATACGCAGTATTTT
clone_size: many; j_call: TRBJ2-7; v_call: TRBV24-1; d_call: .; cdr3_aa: CATSDSGTYYEQYF; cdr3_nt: TGTGCCACCAGTGACTCCGGGACCTATTACGAGCAGTACTTC
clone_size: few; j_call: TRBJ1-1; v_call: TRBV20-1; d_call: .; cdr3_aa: CSARNAEKKNTEAFF; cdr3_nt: TGCAGTGCTCGAAACGCCGAGAAAAAGAACACTGAAGCTTTCTTT
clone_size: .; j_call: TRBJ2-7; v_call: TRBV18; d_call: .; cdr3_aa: CASSPGGTYEQYF; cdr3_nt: TGTGCCAGCTCCCCAGGTGGGACCTACGAGCAGTACTTC
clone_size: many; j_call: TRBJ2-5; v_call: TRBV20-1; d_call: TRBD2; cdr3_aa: CSARDRSGDTRYQETQYF; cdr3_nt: TGCAGTGCTAGAGATCGTAGCGGGGACACCCGATACCAAGAGACCCAGTACTTC
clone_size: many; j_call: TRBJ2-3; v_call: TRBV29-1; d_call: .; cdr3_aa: CSVVRRGGTDTQYF; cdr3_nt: TGCAGCGTTGTCCGTCGGGGCGGCACAGATACGCAGTATTTT
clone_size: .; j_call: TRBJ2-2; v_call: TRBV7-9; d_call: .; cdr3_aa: CASRGRNAGELFF; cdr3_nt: TGTGCCAGCAGGGGCAGGAACGCCGGGGAGCTGTTTTTT
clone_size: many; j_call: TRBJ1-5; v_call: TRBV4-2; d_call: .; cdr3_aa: CASSRQTEGGQPQHF; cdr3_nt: TGTGCCAGCAGCCGACAGACAGAAGGGGGTCAGCCCCAGCATTTT
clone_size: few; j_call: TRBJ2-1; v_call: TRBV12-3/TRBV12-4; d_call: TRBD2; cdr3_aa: CASSPRGSGSSEQFF; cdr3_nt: TGTGCCAGCAGTCCCCGGGGTAGCGGGAGCAGTGAGCAGTTCTTC
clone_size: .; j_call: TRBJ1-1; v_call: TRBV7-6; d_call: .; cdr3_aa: CASSSYSGAPGAFF; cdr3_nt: TGTGCCAGCAGCTCTTATTCTGGGGCCCCAGGGGCTTTCTTT
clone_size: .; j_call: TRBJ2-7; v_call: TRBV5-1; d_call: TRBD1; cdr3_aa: CASSFDRDEQYF; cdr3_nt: TGCGCCAGCAGCTTTGACAGGGACGAGCAGTACTTC
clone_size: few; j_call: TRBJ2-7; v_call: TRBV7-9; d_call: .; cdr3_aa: CASSFGNVRQWPNEQYF; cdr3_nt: TGTGCCAGCAGCTTCGGCAATGTAAGACAGTGGCCTAACGAGCAGTACTTC
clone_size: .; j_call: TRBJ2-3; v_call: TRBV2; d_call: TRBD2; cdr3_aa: CASRRLAGGGSTDTQYF; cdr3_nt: TGTGCCAGCAGAAGACTAGCGGGAGGTGGGAGCACAGATACGCAGTATTTT
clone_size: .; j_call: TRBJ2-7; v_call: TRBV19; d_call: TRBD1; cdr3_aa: CASAWDSGYEQYF; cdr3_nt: TGTGCCAGTGCGTGGGACAGCGGCTACGAGCAGTACTTC
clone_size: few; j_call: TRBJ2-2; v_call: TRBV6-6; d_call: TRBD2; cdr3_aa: CASSTLAGVNTGELFF; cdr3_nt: TGTGCCAGCAGTACGCTAGCGGGAGTAAACACCGGGGAGCTGTTTTTT
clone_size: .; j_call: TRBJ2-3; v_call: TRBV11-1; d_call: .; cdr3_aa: CASSRTVTSTDTQYF; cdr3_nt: TGTGCCAGCAGCCGGACCGTTACGAGCACAGATACGCAGTATTTT
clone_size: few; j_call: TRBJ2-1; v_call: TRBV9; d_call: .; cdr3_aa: CASSVGSGNEQFF; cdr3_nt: TGTGCCAGCAGCGTAGGTTCGGGCAATGAGCAGTTCTTC
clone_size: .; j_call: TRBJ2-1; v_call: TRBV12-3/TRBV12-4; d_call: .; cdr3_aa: CASSDPTAHNEQFF; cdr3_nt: TGTGCCAGCAGTGACCCCACAGCGCACAATGAGCAGTTCTTC
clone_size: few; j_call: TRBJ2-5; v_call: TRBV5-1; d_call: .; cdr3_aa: CASSALVQGKETQYF; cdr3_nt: TGCGCCAGCAGCGCCTTGGTACAGGGTAAGGAGACCCAGTACTTC
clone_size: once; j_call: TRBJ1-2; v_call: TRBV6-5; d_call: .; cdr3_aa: CASAAGGNNYGYTF; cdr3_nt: TGTGCCAGTGCTGCGGGGGGAAATAACTATGGCTACACCTTC
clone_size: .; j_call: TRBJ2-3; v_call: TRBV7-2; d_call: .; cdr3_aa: CASSLTVADTQYF; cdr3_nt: TGTGCCAGCAGCTTAACGGTCGCAGATACGCAGTATTTT
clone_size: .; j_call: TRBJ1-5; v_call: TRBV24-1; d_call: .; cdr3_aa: CATSDPRWGSNQPQHF; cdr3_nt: TGTGCCACCAGTGACCCTAGGTGGGGGAGCAATCAGCCCCAGCATTTT
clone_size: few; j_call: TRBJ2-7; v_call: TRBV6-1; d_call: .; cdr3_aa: CAGSGETSYEQYF; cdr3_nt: TGTGCCGGTAGCGGTGAAACCTCCTACGAGCAGTACTTC
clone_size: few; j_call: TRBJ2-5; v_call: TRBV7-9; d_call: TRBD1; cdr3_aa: CASSSGGTQYF; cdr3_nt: TGTGCCAGCAGCTCAGGGGGGACCCAGTACTTC
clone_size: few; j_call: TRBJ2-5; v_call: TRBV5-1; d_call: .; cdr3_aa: CASTRDPEETQYF; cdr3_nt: TGCGCCAGCACTAGGGACCCAGAAGAGACCCAGTACTTC
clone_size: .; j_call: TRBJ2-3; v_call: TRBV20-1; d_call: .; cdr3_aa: CSAKVASTDTQYF; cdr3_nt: TGCAGTGCTAAGGTTGCTAGCACAGATACGCAGTATTTT
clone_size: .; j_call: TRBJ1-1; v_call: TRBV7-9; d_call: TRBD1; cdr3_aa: CASILDRGTEAFF; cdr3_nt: TGTGCCAGCATCCTGGACAGGGGCACTGAAGCTTTCTTT
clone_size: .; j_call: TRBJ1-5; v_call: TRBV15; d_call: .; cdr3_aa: CATRYGGRISNQPQHF; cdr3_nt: TGTGCCACCAGATATGGGGGTCGAATTAGCAATCAGCCCCAGCATTTT
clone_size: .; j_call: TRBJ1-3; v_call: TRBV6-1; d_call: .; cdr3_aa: CASSEFMWDTSGNTIYF; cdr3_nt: TGTGCCAGCAGTGAATTTATGTGGGACACCTCTGGAAACACCATATATTTT
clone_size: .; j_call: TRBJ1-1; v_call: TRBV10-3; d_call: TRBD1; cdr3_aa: CAISGGQTNTEAFF; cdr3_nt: TGTGCCATCAGTGGGGGACAGACTAACACTGAAGCTTTCTTT
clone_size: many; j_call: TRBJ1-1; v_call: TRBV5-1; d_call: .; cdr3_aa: CASSLDVMNTEAFF; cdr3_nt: TGCGCCAGCAGCTTGGACGTCATGAACACTGAAGCTTTCTTT
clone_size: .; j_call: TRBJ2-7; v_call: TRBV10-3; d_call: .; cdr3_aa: CAIRPGGGDWEQYF; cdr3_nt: TGTGCCATCAGGCCCGGAGGGGGAGATTGGGAGCAGTACTTC
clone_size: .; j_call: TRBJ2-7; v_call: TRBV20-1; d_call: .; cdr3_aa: CSATNRVSYEQYF; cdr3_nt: TGCAGTGCTACCAACAGAGTCTCCTACGAGCAGTACTTC
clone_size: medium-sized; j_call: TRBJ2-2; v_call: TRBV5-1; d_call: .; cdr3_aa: CASSLASGANTGELFF; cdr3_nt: TGCGCCAGCAGCTTGGCCTCAGGCGCGAACACCGGGGAGCTGTTTTTT
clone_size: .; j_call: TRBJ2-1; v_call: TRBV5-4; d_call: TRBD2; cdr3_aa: CASSRPLAGYNEQFF; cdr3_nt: TGTGCCAGCAGCCGACCCCTAGCGGGGTACAATGAGCAGTTCTTC